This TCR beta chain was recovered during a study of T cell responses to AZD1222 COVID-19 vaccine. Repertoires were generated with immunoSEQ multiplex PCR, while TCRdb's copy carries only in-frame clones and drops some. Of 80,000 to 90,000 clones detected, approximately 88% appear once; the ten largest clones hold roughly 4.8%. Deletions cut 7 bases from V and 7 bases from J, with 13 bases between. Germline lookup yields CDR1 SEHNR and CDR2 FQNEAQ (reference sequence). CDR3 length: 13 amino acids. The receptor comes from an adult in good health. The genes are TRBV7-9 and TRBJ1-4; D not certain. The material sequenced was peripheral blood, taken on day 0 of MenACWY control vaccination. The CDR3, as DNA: TGTGCCAGCACCCAGGAGGGCGTTGAAAAACTGTTTTTT. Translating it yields CASTQEGVEKLFF.